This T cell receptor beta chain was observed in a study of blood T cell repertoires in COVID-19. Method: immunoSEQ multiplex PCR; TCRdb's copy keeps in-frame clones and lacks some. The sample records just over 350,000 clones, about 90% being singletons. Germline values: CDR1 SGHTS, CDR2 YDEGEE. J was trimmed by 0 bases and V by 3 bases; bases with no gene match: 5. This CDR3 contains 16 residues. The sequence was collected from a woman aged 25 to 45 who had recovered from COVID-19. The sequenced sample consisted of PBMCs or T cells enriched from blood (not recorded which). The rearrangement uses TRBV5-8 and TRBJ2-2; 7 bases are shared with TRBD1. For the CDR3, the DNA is TGTGCCAGCAGCTCCGGGACAGCGTCGAACACCGGGGAGCTGTTTTTT. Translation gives CASSSGTASNTGELFF. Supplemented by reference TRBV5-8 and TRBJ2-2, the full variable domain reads EAGVTQSPTHLIKTRGQQATLRCSPISGHTSVYWYQQALGLGLQFLLWYDEGEERNRGNFPPRFSGRQFPNYSSELNVNALELEDSALYLCASSSGTASNTGELFFGEGSRLTVL.